A selection of T cell receptor beta chains follows, all from one sample in a study of human versus mouse CDR3 diversity and MHC coevolution. Sequenced by immunoSEQ multiplex PCR; TCRdb stores in-frame clones only, minus some. The sample has around 74,000 clones; just under 95% are singletons. The sequenced sample consisted of naive CD4+ T cells from blood. Every receptor here comes from a person aged 25 to 69 in good health. Both conserved end residues are part of each CDR3. The D gene is left open where the match is weak. Size is stated for part of the rows, as once, few or many counts, or as a class when the clone is expanded.

size	D	V	J	DNA	CDR3
NA	TRBD1	TRBV7-2	TRBJ1-2	TGTGCCAGCAGATTTATTGGGACAGGGAATGGCTACACCTTC	CASRFIGTGNGYTF
NA	TRBD2	TRBV27	TRBJ2-7	TGTGCCAGCCGCCCCTTTGGCATACGGACTAGTCTCTACGAGCAGTACTTC	CASRPFGIRTSLYEQYF
NA	NA	TRBV28	TRBJ1-1	TGTGCCAGCAAACGGAGGTACACTGAAGCTTTCTTT	CASKRRYTEAFF
NA	TRBD2	TRBV5-1	TRBJ2-5	TGCGCCAGCAGCCGGGGACTAGCGGAGAACCAAGAGACCCAGTACTTC	CASSRGLAENQETQYF
NA	NA	TRBV5-6	TRBJ2-3	TGTGCCAGCAGCCCGACAGTTAGCACAGATACGCAGTATTTT	CASSPTVSTDTQYF
NA	TRBD1	TRBV29-1	TRBJ2-7	TGCAGCGCGTCGGGACAGGCAGCCTACGAGCAGTACTTC	CSASGQAAYEQYF
NA	TRBD2	TRBV13	TRBJ2-1	TGTGCCAGCAGCCCCACGACTAGCGGGGGCAACAATGAGCAGTTCTTC	CASSPTTSGGNNEQFF
NA	NA	TRBV9	TRBJ2-7	TGTGCCAGCAGCGTAGAAGGGGCCCCCTACGAGCAGTACTTC	CASSVEGAPYEQYF
NA	NA	TRBV25-1	TRBJ1-1	TGTGCCAGCAGTGAACAGGGCGCCCGGATGAACACTGAAGCTTTCTTT	CASSEQGARMNTEAFF
NA	NA	TRBV30	TRBJ2-5	TGTGCCTGGAGTCACGTGGCAGGGGTCGCCGAGACCCAGTACTTC	CAWSHVAGVAETQYF
NA	NA	TRBV4-1	TRBJ2-1	TGCGCCAGCAGCCAAGTTCGGAGGGCGGGGAACGATGAGCAGTTCTTC	CASSQVRRAGNDEQFF
NA	TRBD2	TRBV7-9	TRBJ2-1	TGTGCCAGCAGCTTCAGCGACGCTAGCGGAGAATACAATGAGCAGTTCTTC	CASSFSDASGEYNEQFF
NA	TRBD2	TRBV6-4	TRBJ2-3	TGTGCCAGCAGTGTTAGCGGGGGAATAGATACGCAGTATTTT	CASSVSGGIDTQYF
NA	NA	TRBV4-1	TRBJ2-3	TGCGCCAGCAGCCAAGTTGGCGGGGGCGGAGATACGCAGTATTTT	CASSQVGGGGDTQYF
NA	NA	TRBV1	TRBJ1-2	TGCACCAGCAGTCTCCCTCGAAGCAATAAAGAGTATGGCTACACCTTC	CTSSLPRSNKEYGYTF
NA	NA	TRBV21-1	TRBJ2-1	NA	CASVGRGTGLAGKRFGNEQFF
NA	TRBD2	TRBV11-3	TRBJ2-1	TGTGCCAGCAGCGACCAACTAGCGGGAATCGATGAGCAGTTCTTC	CASSDQLAGIDEQFF
NA	NA	TRBV19	TRBJ2-1	TGTGCCAGTAGCGATCCGGGAACCTCCTACAATGAGCAGTTCTTC	CASSDPGTSYNEQFF
NA	TRBD1	TRBV4-1	TRBJ2-5	TGCGCCAGCAGCGCCCCGGGACAGGGAAAGACCCAGTACTTC	CASSAPGQGKTQYF
few	TRBD2	TRBV9	TRBJ2-5	TGTGCCAGCAGCGTTAGTAGCGGGGGGGCAGAGACCCAGTACTTC	CASSVSSGGAETQYF
NA	NA	TRBV7-6	TRBJ1-1	TGTGCCAGCAGCAGGGGTGGGCTTTGGGAGAACACTGAAGCTTTCTTT	CASSRGGLWENTEAFF
NA	NA	TRBV10-1	TRBJ2-2	TGCGCCAGCAGCCTGGACTGGAACACCGGGGAGCTGTTTTTT	CASSLDWNTGELFF
NA	TRBD2	TRBV19	TRBJ2-7	TGTGCCAGTAGTACCATGTTGGTAGCGGGAGGCGACTCCTACGAGCAGTACTTC	CASSTMLVAGGDSYEQYF
NA	NA	TRBV6-6	TRBJ1-1	TGTGCCAGCAGTTCACAGGACACTGAAGCTTTCTTT	CASSSQDTEAFF
NA	TRBD1	TRBV6-5	TRBJ2-7	TGTGCCAGCAGTCGTGGGGGGACAGGGGTTTACGAGCAGTACTTC	CASSRGGTGVYEQYF
once	NA	TRBV9	TRBJ2-1	TGTGCCAGCAGCGTCACACTAGCTGCTACGCAGTTCTTC	CASSVTLAATQFF
NA	TRBD1	TRBV29-1	TRBJ2-7	TGCAGCGTCTGGGGACAGGGGACCTACGAGCAGTACTTC	CSVWGQGTYEQYF
NA	NA	TRBV30	TRBJ1-5	TGTGCCTGGAGTAGGAGTGGAGGAGGCAATCAGCCCCAGCATTTT	CAWSRSGGGNQPQHF
NA	NA	TRBV15	TRBJ1-1	TGTGCCACCAGCAGGACCCCCAGGGTGTCTGAAGCTTTCTTT	CATSRTPRVSEAFF
NA	NA	TRBV6-6	TRBJ1-4	TGTGCCAGCAGTTCATCAGTGTCGGAAAAACTGTTTTTT	CASSSSVSEKLFF
NA	NA	TRBV5-1	TRBJ2-6	TGCGCCAGCAGCTTGGACCCCCGGGGCTCTGGGGCCAACGTCCTGACTTTC	CASSLDPRGSGANVLTF
NA	TRBD2	TRBV6-1	TRBJ2-5	TGTGCCAGCAGTGAGGCTAGCGGGAGGGATGGGGAGACCCAGTACTTC	CASSEASGRDGETQYF
NA	NA	TRBV30	TRBJ1-3	TGTGCCTGGGGGCCAGGGCAATCTGGAAACACCATATATTTT	CAWGPGQSGNTIYF
NA	NA	TRBV19	TRBJ2-7	TGTGCCAGTAGCCGCGCTAGCGGGACAGGTGACACCTACGAGCAGTACTTC	CASSRASGTGDTYEQYF
NA	NA	TRBV2	TRBJ1-2	TGTGCCAGCAGTGACAGAAGTAACTATGGCTACACCTTC	CASSDRSNYGYTF
NA	TRBD2	TRBV18	TRBJ2-1	TGTGCCAGCTCACCACAATACCCAGCGGGGGGCAATGAGCAGTTCTTC	CASSPQYPAGGNEQFF
NA	NA	TRBV5-5	TRBJ1-1	TGTGCCAGCAGCTACAGAGAGAACACTGAAGCTTTCTTT	CASSYRENTEAFF
once	NA	TRBV19	TRBJ1-1	TGTGCCAGTAGTATGTCAGTGGGCAGGAACACTGAAGCTTTCTTT	CASSMSVGRNTEAFF
NA	NA	TRBV6-1	TRBJ2-6	TGTGCCAGCAGTGAAGGGGGGGGGCGCTCTGGGGCCAACGTCCTGACTTTC	CASSEGGGRSGANVLTF
NA	NA	TRBV27	TRBJ1-1	TGTGCCAGCAGTAAGCGAGTCGGTTCCCCTGAAGCTTTCTTT	CASSKRVGSPEAFF
NA	TRBD2	TRBV15	TRBJ2-2	TGTGCCACCAGCAGAACAAATGCGGGGGGGCCGGAGAACACCGGGGAGCTGTTTTTT	CATSRTNAGGPENTGELFF
NA	TRBD1	TRBV10-3	TRBJ1-5	TGTGCCATCAGTGAGGGGACAGGGATTCAGCCCCAGCATTTT	CAISEGTGIQPQHF
NA	TRBD2	TRBV10-1	TRBJ2-5	TGCGCCAGCAGCTCAGGACTAGCGGGGACCCAAGAGACCCAGTACTTC	CASSSGLAGTQETQYF
NA	NA	TRBV5-6	TRBJ2-7	TGTGCCAGCAGCTCCTACTACGAGCAGTACTTC	CASSSYYEQYF
NA	NA	TRBV6-6	TRBJ1-5	TGTGCCAGCAGTTTGGGACTGGGGCATCAGCCCCAGCATTTT	CASSLGLGHQPQHF
NA	NA	TRBV10-2	TRBJ2-3	TGCGCCAGCAGTGCAGGGTCAGATACGCAGTATTTT	CASSAGSDTQYF